These 7 T cell receptor beta chains share one sample of origin, sequenced in a study of T cell responses to AZD1222 COVID-19 vaccine. TCRdb's copy holds only in-frame clones and misses some; the assay was immunoSEQ multiplex PCR. The table lists about 140,000 clones, roughly 93% of them singletons. This specimen consisted of peripheral blood, obtained after recovery from COVID-19. Receptors were obtained from an adult who had recovered from COVID-19.

The chain joins TRBV19 to TRBJ2-5; D unclear. Germline CDR1 is LNHDA and CDR2 is SQIVND (reference sequence). Between the trimmed V and J ends, which lost 5 bases and 2 bases, there was a span of 12 bases. The CDR3 length is 14 residues. The CDR3 coding sequence is TGTGCCAGTAGTCCCGGAGACGGACAAGAGACCCAGTACTTC. Translated: CASSPGDGQETQYF.

The chain carries TRBV13 and TRBJ2-3; D not certain. Trimming took 5 bases from V and 6 from J, leaving 24 bases between them. Germline V gives CDR1 PRHDT, CDR2 FYEKMQ (reference sequence). CDR3 length equals 17 residues. The CDR3 DNA follows: TGTGCCAGCAGCCCACCTAATGAAAATCCCGGACCCGATACGCAGTATTTT. Translation: CASSPPNENPGPDTQYF.

The rearrangement joins TRBV19 to TRBJ1-1; 7 nucleotides agree with TRBD1. From germline, CDR1 is LNHDA and CDR2 SQIVND (reference sequence). The ends lost 6 bases at V and 3 bases at J; junction bases unmatched: 7. The CDR3 has 14 amino acids. CDR3 DNA: TGTGCCAGTAGGTGGCGGCAGGGGGACACTGAAGCTTTCTTT. It codes for CASRWRQGDTEAFF.

On this clone: An end of the junction differs from the germline gene, which may be a read error. The V and J genes are TRBV27 and TRBJ2-2, with D perhaps TRBD1 or TRBD2 (6 bases each). Germline values: CDR1 MNHEY, CDR2 SMNVEV (reference sequence). The CDR3 contains 16 residues. The CDR3 protein is CSSRRGDLSNTGELFF. Written as DNA, the CDR3 is TGTTCCAGTCGGAGGGGGGACCTCTCGAACACCGGGGAGCTGTTTTTT.

The chain combines TRBV28 with TRBJ2-1, with D possibly TRBD1 on 6 matching bases. Trimming left V 4 bases short and J 2 bases short, with 15 bases between. In germline, CDR1 is MDHEN, CDR2 SYDVKM. The CDR3 covers 16 residues. CDR3 nucleotide sequence: TGTGCCAGCAGTTCAAGATCCCAGGGGCCCTACAATGAGCAGTTCTTC. This codes for CASSSRSQGPYNEQFF.

In DNA, the CDR3 is TGCAGCGTTAGCGGGAGGGCCTACAATGAGCAGTTCTTC. Translating it yields CSVSGRAYNEQFF. The chain joins TRBV29-1 to TRBJ2-1, with 10 bases that match TRBD2. The CDR3 length is 13 residues. Germline CDR1 and CDR2: SQVTM and ANQGSEA. The trim removed 5 bases at V and 2 bases at J, leaving 0 bases unmatched.

Worth noting for this clone: One end of the junction does not line up with germline, which may come from a read error. This chain connects TRBV11-2 to TRBJ2-1; D uncertain. The germline V gene has CDR1 SGHAT and CDR2 FQNNGV. The CDR3 has 14 residues. The CDR3 loop is CASSLEFGNGEQFF. The DNA of the CDR3 is TGTGCCAGCAGCCTAGAGTTTGGGAATGGTGAGCAGTTCTTC.